Below are 23 T cell receptor beta chains sequenced from a single sample in a study of T cells after yellow fever vaccination. TCRdb ran MiXCR on the 5' RACE reads and lists one entry per CDR3 protein. The table has 610,000 or so distinct CDR3 sequences, around 12% seen once. This specimen consisted of PBMCs, obtained on the day of the yellow fever booster vaccination. The receptor set was obtained from a man aged 30 to 39 who received the YFV17D yellow fever vaccine.

At least ten counts were recorded for this clonotype. This chain's CDR3 is CASSWRDRDNEQFF. DNA of the CDR3: TGTGCCAGCAGCTGGCGGGACAGGGACAATGAGCAGTTCTTC. This chain connects TRBV7-2 to TRBJ2-1, with 9 bases matching TRBD1. The CDR3 sequence is 14 residues long. V lost 4 bases to trimming and J lost 5 bases; unmatched junction nucleotides: 3. In germline, CDR1 is SGHTA, CDR2 FQGNSA. Looking up the rest from reference TRBV7-2 and TRBJ2-1 gives the full variable domain: GAGVSQSPSNKVTEKGKDVELRCDPISGHTALYWYRQSLGQGLEFLIYFQGNSAPDKSGLPSDRFSAERTGGSVSTLTIQRTQQEDSAVYLCASSWRDRDNEQFFGPGTRLTVL.

The V gene is TRBV4-3, the J gene TRBJ2-5, with D tentatively TRBD1 or TRBD2 (5 bases each). This CDR3 has 14 residues. Germline V gives CDR1 LGHNA, CDR2 YSLEER. Trimming shortened V by 3 bases and J by 4 bases, and 12 bases separated the two germline ends. CDR3: CASSQDTRGETQYF. CDR3 in DNA: TGCGCCAGCAGCCAGGATACTAGGGGAGAGACCCAGTACTTC.

The chain recombines TRBV20-1 with TRBJ2-7, with 11 positions matching TRBD2. V lost 2 bases and J lost 0; bases outside the gene matches: 3. CDR3 length: 15 residues. The germline gives CDR1 DFQATT, CDR2 SNEGSKA (reference sequence). In DNA, the CDR3 is TGCAGTGCTAGAAGCCTAGCGGGGGGCTCCTACGAGCAGTACTTC. This codes for CSARSLAGGSYEQYF.

The DNA of the CDR3 is TGTGCCAGCAGTTATACAACCGGACTAGCGGTATCCTACGAGCAGTACTTC. Amino acid sequence: CASSYTTGLAVSYEQYF. This sequence joins TRBV6-2 or TRBV6-3 and TRBJ2-7, with 10 bases that match TRBD2. The CDR3 is made up of 17 amino acids. Germline CDR1 and CDR2: MNHEY and SVGEGT. V lost 3 bases and J lost 1; bases outside the gene matches: 9.

This clonotype was seen only a few times. This chain connects TRBV29-1 to TRBJ2-1; D possibly corresponds to TRBD1 (5 bases). This CDR3 region has 13 residues. Germline CDR1 reads SQVTM; CDR2 reads ANQGSEA. V lost 8 bases to trimming and J lost 4 bases, with 15 bases between them. In DNA, the CDR3 is TGCAGCCCAAGACAGACACCTTACAATGAGCAGTTCTTC. As protein: CSPRQTPYNEQFF.

This clonotype was counted between two and nine times. This sequence joins TRBV20-1 and TRBJ2-1; D is ambiguous. Germline CDR1 DFQATT, CDR2 SNEGSKA (reference sequence). The V end lost 6 bases, the J end lost 3 bases, and 21 bases lay between the germline ends. The CDR3 totals 16 residues. In DNA, the CDR3 is TGCAGTGCCAACCCTACCTTGATCCCTCTCTACAATGAGCAGTTCTTC. It encodes CSANPTLIPLYNEQFF.

The V call is TRBV2, the J call TRBJ2-7; D is perhaps TRBD1 or TRBD2 (6 bases each). The V end lost 6 bases, the J end lost 5 bases, and 20 bases lay between the germline ends. CDR1 and CDR2 (germline): SNHLY, FYNNEI. The CDR3 sequence is 15 residues long. Here the CDR3 DNA reads TGTGCCAGCAGCCCCCCGACGGGGGCGGGTCACGAGCAGTACTTC. Translating gives CASSPPTGAGHEQYF.

For the CDR3, the DNA is TGTGCCAGCAGTTACTCCGGGACACCTCAAGAGACCCAGTACTTC. It encodes CASSYSGTPQETQYF. This chain uses TRBV6-5 with TRBJ2-5; D is perhaps TRBD1 (6 bases). The germline V gene encodes CDR1 MNHEY and CDR2 SVGAGI. V was shortened by 0 bases and J by 2 bases, with 10 bases between the two germline ends. The CDR3 length is 15 residues.

The chain has TRBV18 and TRBJ1-4; D is perhaps TRBD1 (5 bases). Germline CDR1 is KGHSH and CDR2 is LQKENI. Trimming removed 4 bases at V and 8 bases at J, with 14 bases between. The CDR3 loop spans 14 amino acids. CDR3 region: CASSRRDGVEKLFF. The CDR3 DNA sequence: TGTGCCAGCTCACGCCGGGACGGAGTAGAAAAACTGTTTTTT.

The V call is TRBV28, the J call TRBJ2-3; 11 nucleotides match TRBD2. Per the germline V gene, CDR1 is MDHEN and CDR2 is SYDVKM. The junction had 13 bases not matched to a gene; V was cut back by 6 bases and J by 5 bases. The CDR3 has 17 amino acids. DNA of the CDR3: TGTGCCAGCAGCTTGACACTAGCGGGAGCAAGGGGAGATACGCAGTATTTT. The encoded protein is CASSLTLAGARGDTQYF.

This clonotype was seen only a few times. The chain employs TRBV28 and TRBJ2-7; 8 bases map to TRBD1. With V trimmed by 8 bases and J by 3 bases, 6 bases remained unmatched. Looked up from germline, CDR1 is MDHEN and CDR2 is SYDVKM. CDR3 length: 13 residues. DNA of the CDR3: TGTGCCAGCGGAACGGACAGGGTCTACGAGCAGTACTTC. As protein: CASGTDRVYEQYF. Together with reference TRBV28 and TRBJ2-7, the CDR3 gives the full variable domain: DVKVTQSSRYLVKRTGEKVFLECVQDMDHENMFWYRQDPGLGLRLIYFSYDVKMKEKGDIPEGYSVSREKKERFSLILESASTNQTSMYLCASGTDRVYEQYFGPGTRLTVT.

This clonotype was counted a few times. The rearrangement joins TRBV29-1 to TRBJ1-1, with 7 bases aligning to TRBD1. The V gene end was trimmed by 6 bases and the J gene end by 5 bases; junction bases not matched to a gene: 12. CDR3 length equals 14 residues. Looked up from germline, CDR1 is SQVTM and CDR2 is ANQGSEA. The CDR3 reads CSVSGQTAGTEAFF. The CDR3 coding sequence is TGCAGCGTCTCGGGACAGACAGCAGGGACTGAAGCTTTCTTT.

This clonotype has a count of ten or more. The chain has TRBV29-1 and TRBJ1-5; D call uncertain. This CDR3 is built from 12 residues. The V end lost 5 bases, the J end lost 7 bases, and 12 bases lay between the germline ends. The germline V gene encodes CDR1 SQVTM and CDR2 ANQGSEA. The DNA for the CDR3 is TGCAGCGTTTCAGAAGCGGGCCAGCCCCAGCATTTT. It encodes CSVSEAGQPQHF.

A few counts support this clonotype. The rearrangement joins TRBV6-1 to TRBJ2-7; weak D call: TRBD2 (5 bases). Germline V gene sequence: CDR1 MNHNS, CDR2 SASEGT. V gave up 7 bases and J gave up 0 bases, with 16 bases separating them. The CDR3 contains 15 residues. CDR3 amino acids: CASNNGMKSSYEQYF. DNA of the CDR3: TGTGCCAGCAATAACGGGATGAAAAGCTCCTACGAGCAGTACTTC.

The rearrangement links TRBV27 to TRBJ2-7, with D possibly matching TRBD2 (5 bases). V lost 8 bases and J lost 0, with 14 bases in between. Germline V lookup: CDR1 MNHEY, CDR2 SMNVEV (reference sequence). The CDR3 runs to 14 residues. The CDR3 sequence: CASGKRSPSYEQYF. The DNA for the CDR3 is TGTGCCAGCGGTAAGCGGAGTCCCTCCTACGAGCAGTACTTC.

This clonotype was seen only a few times. The chain joins TRBV7-2 to TRBJ2-1, with 8 bases that match TRBD2. The V and J ends lost 1 base and 7 bases, in that order; junction bases with no gene match: 9. The CDR3 runs to 16 residues. Germline CDR1 reads SGHTA; CDR2 reads FQGNSA. CDR3 nucleotides: TGTGCCAGCAGCTTAGGTCCAGCGGGAGTCGGAAATGAGCAGTTCTTC. Translation gives CASSLGPAGVGNEQFF.

The rearrangement links TRBV5-6 to TRBJ1-2; TRBD1 aligns across 7 bases. The V segment lost 4 bases and the J segment 4 bases; nucleotides outside the gene matches: 13. The CDR3 covers 16 residues. Germline values: CDR1 SGHDT, CDR2 YYEEEE. CDR3 loop: CASSTAGTARGYGYTF. DNA of the CDR3: TGTGCCAGCAGCACTGCCGGGACAGCGAGGGGCTATGGCTACACCTTC. The full variable domain, completed using reference TRBV5-6 and TRBJ1-2, is DAGVTQSPTHLIKTRGQQVTLRCSPKSGHDTVSWYQQALGQGPQFIFQYYEEEERQRGNFPDRFSGHQFPNYSSELNVNALLLGDSALYLCASSTAGTARGYGYTFGSGTRLTVV.

This clonotype occurred many times. The chain has TRBV12-3 or TRBV12-4 and TRBJ2-5; 9 nucleotides match TRBD2. This CDR3 has 14 amino acids. V was clipped by 6 bases and J by 0 bases; unmatched bases: 2. DNA of the CDR3: TGTGCCAGCAGACCTAGCGGGGACCAAGAGACCCAGTACTTC. Amino acids: CASRPSGDQETQYF.

Only one count was recorded for this clonotype. J is TRBJ2-1 and V is TRBV7-9, with TRBD2 matching 12 bases. Trimming removed 1 base from V and 8 bases from J; junction bases left unmatched: 9. The CDR3 has 17 amino acids. CDR1 and CDR2 (germline): SEHNR, FQNEAQ (reference sequence). The CDR3 region is CASSLGRRLAGADEQFF. For the CDR3, the DNA is TGTGCCAGCAGCTTAGGACGGAGACTAGCGGGAGCGGATGAGCAGTTCTTC.

This clonotype was counted ten times or more. The chain links TRBV20-1 to TRBJ2-1; D may be TRBD2 (5 bases). The CDR3 covers 13 residues. Looked up from germline, CDR1 is DFQATT and CDR2 is SNEGSKA (reference sequence). Trimming removed 3 bases at V and 5 bases at J, with 11 bases between. CDR3 nucleotide sequence: TGCAGTGCTAGCGAGGACTTCGACAATGAGCAGTTCTTC. This gives the protein CSASEDFDNEQFF.

This sequence joins TRBV5-6 and TRBJ2-1; TRBD2 aligns across 8 bases. This CDR3 has 16 amino acids. Germline V gene lookup returns CDR1 SGHDT and CDR2 YYEEEE. Unmatched junction bases numbered 13, after V lost 5 bases and J lost 6 bases. The CDR3 is CASRRGTKREFNEQFF. The CDR3 nucleotides are TGTGCCAGCAGACGGGGGACCAAGCGGGAGTTCAATGAGCAGTTCTTC.

CDR3 protein: CSAPGQGYEQYF. In DNA form, the CDR3 reads TGCAGTGCTCCGGGACAGGGTTACGAGCAGTACTTC. The chain carries TRBV20-1 and TRBJ2-7, with 9 bases that match TRBD1. This CDR3 region has 12 residues. V was pared by 5 bases and J by 4 bases, with 3 bases of the junction left unmatched. The germline V gene encodes CDR1 DFQATT and CDR2 SNEGSKA (reference sequence).

The sample holds a few counts of this clonotype. This chain connects TRBV7-6 to TRBJ1-1; D ambiguous. The CDR3 consists of 13 residues. Germline CDR1 and CDR2: SGHVS and FNYEAQ. V gave up 5 bases and J gave up 5 bases, with 12 bases separating them. This CDR3 is CASSPSPGTEAFF. CDR3 nucleotide sequence: TGTGCCAGCAGCCCCAGTCCCGGGACTGAAGCTTTCTTT.